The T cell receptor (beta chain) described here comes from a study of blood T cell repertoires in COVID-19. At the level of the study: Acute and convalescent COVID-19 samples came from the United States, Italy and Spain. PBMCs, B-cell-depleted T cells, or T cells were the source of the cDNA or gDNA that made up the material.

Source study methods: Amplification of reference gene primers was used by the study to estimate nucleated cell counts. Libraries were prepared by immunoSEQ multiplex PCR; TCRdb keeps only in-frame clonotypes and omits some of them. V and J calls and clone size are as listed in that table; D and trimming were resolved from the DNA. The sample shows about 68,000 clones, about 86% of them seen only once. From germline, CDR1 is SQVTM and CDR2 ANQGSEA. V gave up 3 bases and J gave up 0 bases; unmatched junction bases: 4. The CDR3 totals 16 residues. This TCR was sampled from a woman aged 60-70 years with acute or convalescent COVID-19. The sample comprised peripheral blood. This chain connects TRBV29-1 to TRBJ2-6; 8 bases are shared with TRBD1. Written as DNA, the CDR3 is TGCAGCGTTGATACAGGGGGATTCTCTGGGGCCAACGTCCTGACTTTC. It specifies CSVDTGGFSGANVLTF.